The table lists the clone carrying this T cell receptor (beta chain) with a few counts. Its antigen is not identified. This sample also contains other DNA sequences that code for the same CDR3. This sample is part of a study of shared clonotypes between healthy human individuals. Study results and caveats: Non-shared clonotypes were found to have lower generation probabilities than the clonotypes that were shared by all four of the sorted-subset donors.

Sequencing used immunoSEQ multiplex PCR; TCRdb keeps in-frame clones, though not all of them. This sample yields approximately 640,000 clones, of which 55% to 75% are seen a single time; approximately 1.8% belongs to the top ten. CDR3 length equals 13 residues. CDR1 SGHDT and CDR2 YYEEEE come from the germline V gene. Trimming stripped 4 bases from V and 1 base from J, with 9 bases between. The V gene is TRBV5-6, the J gene TRBJ2-7; a possible D gene is TRBD2 (5 bases). The sequenced sample was memory CD4+ T cells sorted from blood. The subset denotes: CD45RA-negative fraction. The source of this sequence is a woman in her twenties or thirties in good health. CDR3 loop: CASSGGQSYEQYF. CDR3 nucleotide sequence: TGTGCCAGCAGCGGCGGGCAATCCTACGAGCAGTACTTC.